Below are 24 T cell receptor beta chains sequenced from a single sample in a study of shared clonotypes between healthy human individuals. Assay used: immunoSEQ multiplex PCR; TCRdb lists only in-frame clones, some missing. There are roughly 2.1 million clones in the sample; about 93% occur only once, and around 1.7% lies in the top ten. Naive CD8 cells were CD45RO-negative, positively selected for CCR7, excluding terminally differentiated effector memory CD45RA+ cells. The sequenced sample was naive CD8+ T cells from PBMCs. The receptors originated from a man younger than 35 in good health. Some clones in this sample may be carry-over from other donors' samples.

V gene TRBV2 combines with J gene TRBJ2-7; 7 bases agree with TRBD2. V shed 4 bases, J shed 0 bases, and the junction held 6 bases outside the gene matches. The CDR3 contains 15 residues. CDR1 and CDR2 (germline): SNHLY, FYNNEI. CDR3 region: CASSVWLADSYEQYF. CDR3 nucleotides: TGTGCCAGCAGTGTTTGGCTAGCGGACTCCTACGAGCAGTACTTC.

To note about this clone: Different DNA sequences within this sample yield the same CDR3. The chain is built from TRBV7-3 and TRBJ2-3, with TRBD1 identical over 10 bases. Unmatched junction bases numbered 5, after V lost 5 bases and J lost 3 bases. The V gene's germline CDR1 is SGHTA and CDR2 FQGTGA. CDR3 size: 15 residues. The DNA for the CDR3 is TGTGCCAGCAGCACCCGGACAGGGGGAACAGATACGCAGTATTTT. Translated, it gives CASSTRTGGTDTQYF.

The chain carries TRBV5-1 and TRBJ1-1; no definite D call. Trimming removed 5 bases from V and 1 base from J, with 15 bases in between. The CDR3 contains 15 residues. The V gene's germline CDR1 is SGHRS and CDR2 YFSETQ. The CDR3 reads CASSWGNGGNTEAFF. The CDR3, as DNA: TGCGCCAGCAGTTGGGGAAATGGAGGGAACACTGAAGCTTTCTTT.

The chain links TRBV7-9 to TRBJ2-1; TRBD2 aligns across 7 bases. The trim removed 1 base at V and 8 bases at J, leaving 8 bases unmatched. The CDR3 totals 15 residues. Germline loops: CDR1 SEHNR, CDR2 FQNEAQ (reference sequence). CDR3 sequence (DNA): TGTGCCAGCAGCTTAGTTCTTGGCGGGGGTGATGAGCAGTTCTTC. This translates into CASSLVLGGGDEQFF.

The rearrangement joins TRBV19 to TRBJ2-3; D remains ambiguous. CDR1 LNHDA and CDR2 SQIVND come from the germline V gene (reference sequence). The germline V and J ends were trimmed by 5 bases and 1 base, with 13 bases remaining between them. This CDR3 is built from 15 residues. The CDR3 is CASSAHTDRTDTQYF. The DNA for the CDR3 is TGTGCCAGTAGTGCCCATACGGACCGCACAGATACGCAGTATTTT. Based on the CDR3 plus reference TRBV19 and TRBJ2-3, the full variable domain is DGGITQSPKYLFRKEGQNVTLSCEQNLNHDAMYWYRQDPGQGLRLIYYSQIVNDFQKGDIAEGYSVSREKKESFPLTVTSAQKNPTAFYLCASSAHTDRTDTQYFGPGTRLTVL.

The chain links TRBV10-3 to TRBJ2-3, with 11 bases matching TRBD1. Germline V CDR1 and CDR2: ENHRY, SYGVKD. Unmatched junction bases numbered 8, after V lost 7 bases and J lost 5 bases. The CDR3 is made up of 15 amino acids. The CDR3: CAIKERTGGIDTQYF. CDR3 DNA: TGTGCCATCAAGGAACGGACAGGGGGCATAGATACGCAGTATTTT.

A note on this clone: Other DNA variants within this sample encode the same CDR3. This chain connects TRBV27 to TRBJ2-7; D remains ambiguous. The CDR3 length is 13 residues. Germline loops: CDR1 MNHEY, CDR2 SMNVEV (reference sequence). V was cut by 0 bases and J by 2 bases, with 5 bases left in between. The CDR3 bases are TGTGCCAGCAGTTTATCTGCAACCTACGAGCAGTACTTC. Translating it yields CASSLSATYEQYF.

Of note for this clone: The same CDR3 also results from other DNA sequences found in this sample. The rearrangement uses TRBV9 and TRBJ2-7; 8 bases agree with TRBD1. Germline assignment: CDR1 SGDLS and CDR2 YYNGEE. V trimming: 0 bases; J trimming: 7 bases; junction bases outside the gene matches: 9. The CDR3 has 15 amino acids. In DNA, the CDR3 is TGTGCCAGCAGCGTAGCTGGAACAGGGGGAGATGAGCAGTACTTC. Translation gives CASSVAGTGGDEQYF.

The chain employs TRBV15 and TRBJ2-1; D may match TRBD1 or TRBD2 (6 bases each). The CDR3 is 16 amino acids. Looked up from germline, CDR1 is LNHNV and CDR2 is YYDKDF (reference sequence). Trimming left V 3 bases short and J 4 bases short, with 16 bases between. CDR3 protein: CATSSARGLLYNEQFF. CDR3 nucleotides: TGTGCCACCAGCAGTGCCCGGGGGCTCCTTTACAATGAGCAGTTCTTC. The full variable domain, rest sourced from reference TRBV15 and TRBJ2-1, is DAMVIQNPRYQVTQFGKPVTLSCSQTLNHNVMYWYQQKSSQAPKLLFHYYDKDFNNEADTPDNFQSRRPNTSFCFLDIRSPGLGDTAMYLCATSSARGLLYNEQFFGPGTRLTVL.

The gene calls are TRBV4-1 and TRBJ1-1; D not certain. Germline assignment: CDR1 MGHRA and CDR2 YSYEKL. With 3 bases removed from V and 4 bases from J, the gap between germline ends came to 12 bases. The CDR3 is 14 residues long. CDR3 nucleotide sequence: TGCGCCAGCAGCCATCATACCCGGGGCACTGAAGCTTTCTTT. Amino acids: CASSHHTRGTEAFF.

The V gene is TRBV27, the J gene TRBJ2-3, with 10 bases aligning to TRBD1. The germline V gene encodes CDR1 MNHEY and CDR2 SMNVEV (reference sequence). After removal of 3 bases from V and 7 bases from J, the junction contained 10 bases not matched to a gene. The CDR3 length is 16 residues. This CDR3 reads CASSLIGTGAIHTQYF. The CDR3 nucleotides read TGTGCCAGCAGTTTGATCGGGACAGGGGCCATCCATACGCAGTATTTT.

A few counts support this clone. The sample holds other DNA sequences that translate to the same CDR3. This chain joins TRBV28 and TRBJ2-7; TRBD1 might be the D (5 bases). CDR1 and CDR2 (germline): MDHEN, SYDVKM. This CDR3 is 13 amino acids long. V gave up 2 bases and J gave up 0 bases, with 5 bases separating them. The CDR3 region is CASSLDSSYEQYF. CDR3 coding DNA: TGTGCCAGCAGTTTAGACAGCTCCTACGAGCAGTACTTC.

The genes are TRBV27 and TRBJ1-2; no reliable D call. CDR1 MNHEY and CDR2 SMNVEV come from the germline V gene (reference sequence). The CDR3 loop spans 18 amino acids. The ends were cut back, 8 bases at V and 5 bases at J, with 30 bases in the middle. The CDR3, as DNA: TGTGCCAGCGGGCACGCAGCGTGGTTAGAGAGAGAAGATTATGGCTACACCTTC. This encodes CASGHAAWLEREDYGYTF.

J is TRBJ2-3 and V is TRBV28; 8 nucleotides agree with TRBD1. The CDR3 has 16 residues. Germline CDR1 reads MDHEN; CDR2 reads SYDVKM. V trimming: 7 bases; J trimming: 3 bases; junction bases outside the gene matches: 12. The CDR3 DNA is TGTGCCAGCAATCTCGACAGGGGAGGCGGGACAGATACGCAGTATTTT. Its translation: CASNLDRGGGTDTQYF.

There are a few counts of this clone. The chain is built from TRBV2 and TRBJ2-2, with 7 bases that match TRBD1. Germline V gene lookup returns CDR1 SNHLY and CDR2 FYNNEI. This CDR3 spans 16 amino acids. The V gene end was trimmed by 8 bases and the J gene end by 6 bases; junction bases not matched to a gene: 15. The CDR3 DNA reads as TGTGCCAGCCAACCCCCGCTAAATCAGGGGGCCGGGGAGCTGTTTTTT. Amino acids: CASQPPLNQGAGELFF.

The rearrangement links TRBV18 to TRBJ2-2; 8 bases map to TRBD1. Germline assignment: CDR1 KGHSH and CDR2 LQKENI. Unmatched junction bases numbered 4, after V lost 1 base and J lost 6 bases. The length of the CDR3 is 15 residues. The CDR3 loop reads CASSPQDRVAGELFF. CDR3 DNA sequence: TGTGCCAGCTCACCACAGGACAGGGTGGCCGGGGAGCTGTTTTTT.

The chain links TRBV27 to TRBJ2-3; the D is unclear. The CDR3 runs 15 residues. Germline CDR1 reads MNHEY; CDR2 reads SMNVEV (reference sequence). Trimming pared 6 bases from V and 1 base from J, leaving 14 bases between. The CDR3 nucleotides are TGTGCCAGCAGCCTCCGACGGGCTGGCACAGATACGCAGTATTTT. Its protein is CASSLRRAGTDTQYF.

This clone was picked up a small number of times. In nucleotides, the CDR3 is TGCGCCAGCAGCCAAGCGCTCAGCTACAATCAGCCCCAGCATTTT. Its translation: CASSQALSYNQPQHF. The V gene is TRBV4-1, the J gene TRBJ1-5, with D hard to call. The germline V and J ends were trimmed by 1 base and 3 bases, with 10 bases remaining between them. Germline V lookup: CDR1 MGHRA, CDR2 YSYEKL. CDR3 size: 15 residues.

V and J are TRBV7-3 and TRBJ2-1; D unresolved. Germline values: CDR1 SGHTA, CDR2 FQGTGA. Trimming pared 4 bases from V and 5 bases from J, leaving 12 bases between. This CDR3 has 14 residues. The CDR3 spells CASSSSTDHNEQFF. The DNA for the CDR3 is TGTGCCAGCAGCTCCTCTACAGACCACAATGAGCAGTTCTTC. The entire variable domain, with the rest obtained from reference TRBV7-3 and TRBJ2-1, is as follows: GAGVSQTPSNKVTEKGKYVELRCDPISGHTALYWYRQSLGQGPEFLIYFQGTGAADDSGLPNDRFFAVRPEGSVSTLKIQRTERGDSAVYLCASSSSTDHNEQFFGPGTRLTVL.

The CDR3 DNA sequence: TGTGCCAGCAGTTTCTCCGGGACTAGCGGGTATACTAGCACAGATACGCAGTATTTT. Protein product: CASSFSGTSGYTSTDTQYF. The chain couples TRBV27 to TRBJ2-3, with 12 bases aligning to TRBD2. CDR3 size: 19 residues. J was trimmed by 0 bases and V by 3 bases; bases with no gene match: 10. CDR1 MNHEY and CDR2 SMNVEV come from the germline V gene (reference sequence).

The gene calls are TRBV5-4 and TRBJ2-7; D not certain. Germline CDR1 is SGHNT and CDR2 is YYREEE (reference sequence). The CDR3 extends over 16 amino acids. V lost 1 base, J lost 2 bases, and 16 bases lay in between. CDR3 nucleotides: TGTGCCAGCAGCTTGTGGACGGGCGGCCGGACCTACGAGCAGTACTTC. Its protein product is CASSLWTGGRTYEQYF.

V is TRBV28 and J is TRBJ2-7; D might be TRBD1 (6 bases). The CDR3 spans 12 residues. V was trimmed by 8 bases and J by 2 bases, leaving 10 bases between them. CDR1 is MDHEN, CDR2 SYDVKM, per germline. CDR3 in DNA: TGTGCCAGCGGACAGCGGCCCTACGAGCAGTACTTC. Translated: CASGQRPYEQYF.

This chain connects TRBV9 to TRBJ2-3, with 7 nucleotides matching TRBD2. Germline lookup yields CDR1 SGDLS and CDR2 YYNGEE. The CDR3 covers 14 residues. V lost 3 bases, J lost 0 bases, and 1 base stayed unmatched. CDR3 coding DNA: TGTGCCAGCAGCGGCGGGGGAAGCACAGATACGCAGTATTTT. It specifies CASSGGGSTDTQYF.

The chain recombines TRBV27 with TRBJ2-7; the match to TRBD1 covers 7 bases. The ends lost 8 bases at V and 1 base at J; junction bases unmatched: 5. This CDR3 spans 13 amino acids. The germline CDR1 and CDR2 sequences are MNHEY and SMNVEV (reference sequence). The chain's CDR3 is CASQDRISYEQYF. The CDR3 DNA sequence: TGTGCCAGCCAGGACAGGATATCCTACGAGCAGTACTTC.